A selection of T cell receptor beta chains follows, all from one sample in a study of cytomegalovirus exposure and HLA in healthy donors. Method: immunoSEQ multiplex PCR; TCRdb's copy keeps in-frame clones and lacks some. The data hold some 170,000 clones, with around 80% observed a single time. The sequenced sample was PBMCs. These receptors were taken from a man in his forties or fifties in good health and CMV-seronegative. CDR3s include the opening cysteine and the closing phenylalanine or tryptophan.

v_call	j_call	cdr3_aa
TRBV7-2	TRBJ2-3	CASTNTDTQYF
TRBV11-2	TRBJ2-7	CASSSRGYEQYF
TRBV6-5	TRBJ1-2	CASSYQGQGDAYGYTF
TRBV30	TRBJ2-7	CAWRKGGGGSEQYF
TRBV4-1	TRBJ2-3	CASSQETGSTDTQYF
TRBV6-5	TRBJ2-1	CASSYSSGGTYNEQFF
TRBV9	TRBJ1-2	CASSTSGHRLGYGYTF
TRBV28	TRBJ2-7	CASSFSGRDGEQYF
TRBV6-5	TRBJ1-3	CASSYWGAGNTIYF
TRBV25-1	TRBJ1-2	CASSEWKGGASGYTF
TRBV4-2	TRBJ1-1	CASSHTGGLTEAFF
TRBV11-3	TRBJ2-1	CASSWASGGHNEQFF
TRBV5-4	TRBJ2-1	CASSLGGGSYNEQFF
TRBV27	-	CASSDLYEQYF
TRBV7-9	TRBJ2-7	CASSLGMSGMGEQYF
TRBV30	TRBJ2-5	CAWRRGRQETQYF
TRBV27	TRBJ1-4	CASSPDRDTNEKLFF
TRBV7-9	TRBJ2-6	CASSPRLVFGANVLTF
TRBV7-2	TRBJ1-5	CASSLQGPGNQPQHF
TRBV7-9	TRBJ1-4	CASSLAVGLRDEKLFF
TRBV14	TRBJ1-6	CASSQEIGVNSPLHF
TRBV28	TRBJ2-2	CASSTILSTGELFF
TRBV29-1	TRBJ1-2	CSVLGGTAPYGYTF
TRBV7-9	TRBJ2-7	CASSLAAGSNEQYF
TRBV9	TRBJ1-1	CASSELQGRTEAFF
TRBV2	TRBJ2-2	CASSVARDTGELFF
TRBV19	TRBJ1-2	CASSRSLLGQPYYGYTF
TRBV7-8	TRBJ1-2	CASSFAGGADGYTF
TRBV2	TRBJ1-1	CASTSGTGTAEAFF
TRBV7-9	TRBJ1-2	CASSLEREGANYGYTF
TRBV9	TRBJ2-3	CASSLGTGGFTDTQYF
TRBV27	TRBJ2-3	CASSLWWASGGNTQYF
TRBV15	TRBJ1-1	CATRGTGETEAFF
TRBV19	TRBJ1-5	CASRPGTENQPQHF
TRBV4-1	TRBJ1-4	CASSQSPEPDIGEKLFF
TRBV2	TRBJ2-1	CASSSKSGLAYNEQFF
TRBV6-1	TRBJ2-1	CASSEAESNEQFF
TRBV28	TRBJ2-5	CASSRGGSQETQYF